The source of this TCR beta chain is a study of T cells expressing NK-cell markers. For the study at large: Investigators obtained TCR beta repertoires from sorted CD3+CD56+NKG2C+, CD3+CD56+NKG2C- and CD3+CD56-NKG2C+ T cells. Whole-study results and caveats: The leading position in the CD3+CD56-NKG2C+ fraction of several donors also went to these clonotypes. NKG2C+ dominant clonotype frequencies in roughly six donors were about 1.0-7.5% of CD8+ T cells.

Germline V gives CDR1 SGHRS, CDR2 YFSETQ. The CDR3 is 14 residues long. Concerning this clonotype: Its antigen is unknown.

TCR beta cDNA was generated via 5'RACE template switching incorporating UMIs. TCRdb re-called the 5' RACE reads; one entry per CDR3 protein, DNA not given. The sample's table shows 150,000 to 180,000 distinct CDR3 sequences. The sequenced material came from blood T cells: a sorted CD56 or NKG2C T cell subset, CD4+ or CD8+ T cells, or bulk PBMC T cells (not recorded which). This TCR was recovered from a woman aged 45-65 years in good health. The chain uses TRBV5-1 and TRBJ2-7; checking the TCRdb D call of TRBD2 is not possible without DNA. CDR3 residues: CASTETSDLYEQYF.